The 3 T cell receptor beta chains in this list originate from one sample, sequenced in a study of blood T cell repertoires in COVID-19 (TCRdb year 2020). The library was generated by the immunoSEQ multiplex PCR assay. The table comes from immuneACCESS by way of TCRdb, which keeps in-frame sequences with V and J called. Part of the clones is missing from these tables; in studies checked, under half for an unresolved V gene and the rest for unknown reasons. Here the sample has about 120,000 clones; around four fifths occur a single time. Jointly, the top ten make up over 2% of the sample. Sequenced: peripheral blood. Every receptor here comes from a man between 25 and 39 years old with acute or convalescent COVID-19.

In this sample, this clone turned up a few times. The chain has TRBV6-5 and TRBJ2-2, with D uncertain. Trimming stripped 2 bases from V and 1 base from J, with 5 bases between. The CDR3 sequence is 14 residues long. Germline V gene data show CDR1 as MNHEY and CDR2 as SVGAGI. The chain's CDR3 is CASSYRGNTGELFF. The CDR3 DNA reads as TGTGCCAGCAGTTACCGAGGGAACACCGGGGAGCTGTTTTTT.

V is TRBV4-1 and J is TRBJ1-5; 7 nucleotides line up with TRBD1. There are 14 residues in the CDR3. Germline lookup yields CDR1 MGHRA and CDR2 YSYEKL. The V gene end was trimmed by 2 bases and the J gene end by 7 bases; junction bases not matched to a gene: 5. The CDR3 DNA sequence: TGCGCCAGCAGCCAAACCCAGGGGGACCAGCCCCAGCATTTT. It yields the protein CASSQTQGDQPQHF.

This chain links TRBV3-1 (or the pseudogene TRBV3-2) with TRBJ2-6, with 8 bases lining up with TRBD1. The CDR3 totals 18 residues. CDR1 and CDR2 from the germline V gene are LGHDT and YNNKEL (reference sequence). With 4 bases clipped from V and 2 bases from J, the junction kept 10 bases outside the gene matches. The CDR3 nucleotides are TGTGCCAGCAGCCTACACAGGGGGATCTTGGCTGGGGCCAACGTCCTGACTTTC. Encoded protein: CASSLHRGILAGANVLTF.